The 6 T cell receptor beta chains reported below all come from one sample, sequenced in a study of blood T cell repertoires in COVID-19. TCRdb's table, derived via immunoSEQ multiplex PCR, lists solely in-frame clones and lacks some. The sample consists of some 400,000 clones, roughly 90% of them appearing once. Specimen: PBMCs or T cells enriched from blood (not recorded which). Receptors originate from a woman aged 25 to 45 who had recovered from COVID-19.

The J gene is TRBJ1-2, the V gene TRBV7-3, with 8 bases aligning to TRBD1. CDR1 and CDR2 (germline): SGHTA, FQGTGA. The CDR3 extends over 16 amino acids. Trimming cost V 1 base and J 5 bases; bases outside gene matches: 9. In nucleotides, the CDR3 is TGTGCCAGCAGCTTAAGAGGCAGGGGGCTTGGGTATGGCTACACCTTC. Its protein is CASSLRGRGLGYGYTF.

V usage is TRBV7-8 and J usage is TRBJ1-5; D is unclear. The CDR3 length is 17 residues. The ends were cut back, 5 bases at V and 2 bases at J, with 19 bases in the middle. Looked up from germline, CDR1 is SGHVS and CDR2 is FQNEAQ. This chain's CDR3 is CASSRVGVRLGNQPQHF. CDR3 nucleotides: TGTGCCAGCAGCCGAGTGGGTGTCAGGCTGGGCAATCAGCCCCAGCATTTT.

This rearrangement joins TRBV10-3 to TRBJ2-7; possibly TRBD2 for D (5 bases). Germline values: CDR1 ENHRY, CDR2 SYGVKD. This CDR3 comprises 13 residues. With 0 bases removed from V and 5 bases from J, the gap between germline ends came to 8 bases. In nucleotides, the CDR3 is TGTGCCATCAGTGAGTCACGGGATCACGAGCAGTACTTC. Protein sequence: CAISESRDHEQYF.

This clone came up many times. This sequence joins TRBV15 and TRBJ1-2; tentative D call: TRBD1 (6 bases). CDR1 is LNHNV, CDR2 YYDKDF, per germline (reference sequence). Trimming stripped 6 bases from V and 7 bases from J, with 18 bases between. The CDR3 has 14 amino acids. This CDR3 reads CATRVGGDPFGYTF. The DNA of the CDR3 is TGTGCCACCAGGGTAGGGGGAGACCCTTTTGGCTACACCTTC.

The chain uses TRBV4-2 and TRBJ1-6; TRBD1 matches 7 bases. Germline CDR1 and CDR2: LGHNA and YNFKEQ. Trimming cost V 4 bases and J 2 bases; bases outside gene matches: 5. This CDR3 contains 16 residues. The CDR3 sequence: CASSLSGTAYNSPLHF. The CDR3, as DNA: TGTGCCAGCAGCCTCTCCGGGACAGCCTATAATTCACCCCTCCACTTT.

The CDR3, as DNA: TGTGCCAGCAGCGTCCTAAAATACACCGGGGAGCTGTTTTTT. Translated: CASSVLKYTGELFF. The J gene is TRBJ2-2, the V gene TRBV9; D is unclear. There are 14 residues in the CDR3. Trimming took off 2 bases at V and 3 bases at J, with 8 bases between the two ends. Germline V CDR1 and CDR2: SGDLS, YYNGEE.